The 18 T cell receptor beta chains reported below all come from one sample, sequenced in a study of graft-versus-host responses after intestinal transplantation listed by TCRdb under 2021. Which antigens these TCRs recognize remains unknown. Preparation of the library involved the immunoSEQ multiplex PCR assay. Drawn from immuneACCESS, this table holds only the in-frame rearrangements with V and J called that TCRdb kept. Clones are partly lost; checked studies trace under half to an unresolved V gene and leave the rest unexplained. This sample gives 70,000 to 75,000 clones in total; roughly 90% of them show up just once. The ten largest account for 2% to 3% of the sample. The sample's time point label is to be understood as: cells obtained before transplantation from donor or recipient. The starting material was unstimulated CD8+ T cells sorted from spleen or lymph node cells, obtained before intestinal transplant. The source of these receptors is a human donor who received an intestinal transplant.

The rearrangement joins TRBV23-1 to TRBJ1-5, with a possible D match to TRBD1 (6 bases). TRBV23-1 is noted as an ORF with a role that remains uncertain. The CDR3 spans 14 residues. Trimming took off 10 bases at V and 3 bases at J, with 16 bases between the two ends. The CDR3 nucleotides are TGCGCCACCAGGGAACAGGGATCCAATCAGCCCCAGCATTTT. Its translation is CATREQGSNQPQHF.

The J gene is TRBJ1-6, the V gene TRBV27; 7 positions match TRBD1. The CDR3 has 14 residues. From germline, CDR1 is MNHEY and CDR2 SMNVEV (reference sequence). V was pared by 3 bases and J by 7 bases, with 3 bases of the junction left unmatched. The CDR3 region has the DNA TGTGCCAGCAGTTTCGGGACAGAGAATTCACCCCTCCACTTT. This sequence encodes CASSFGTENSPLHF.

This chain links TRBV7-8 with TRBJ2-5; no reliable D call. The CDR3 consists of 13 residues. V was trimmed by 0 bases and J by 4 bases, leaving 6 bases between them. Germline V CDR1 and CDR2: SGHVS, FQNEAQ. This CDR3 reads CASSLAGRETQYF. Written as DNA, the CDR3 is TGTGCCAGCAGCTTAGCGGGCAGAGAGACCCAGTACTTC.

The rearrangement uses TRBV7-6 and TRBJ2-7; 7 bases are shared with TRBD1. Germline-derived CDR1 and CDR2 are SGHVS and FNYEAQ. Trimming removed 2 bases from V and 0 bases from J; junction bases left unmatched: 4. The CDR3 runs to 15 residues. The CDR3 nucleotides are TGTGCCAGCAGCTTATGGCAGGGGGACTCCTACGAGCAGTACTTC. Translated, it gives CASSLWQGDSYEQYF.

The chain employs TRBV7-8 and TRBJ1-2; 7 positions match TRBD1. The CDR3 is made up of 15 amino acids. Germline V CDR1 and CDR2: SGHVS, FQNEAQ. V shed 4 bases, J shed 6 bases, and the junction held 11 bases outside the gene matches. The CDR3 sequence: CASSSRRDRAHGYTF. DNA for the CDR3: TGTGCCAGCAGCTCCCGCAGGGACAGAGCCCATGGCTACACCTTC.

V usage is TRBV13 and J usage is TRBJ1-2; no reliable D call. The germline V gene encodes CDR1 PRHDT and CDR2 FYEKMQ (reference sequence). The CDR3 has 14 amino acids. V was clipped by 0 bases and J by 4 bases, with 9 bases between them. CDR3 nucleotides: TGTGCCAGCAGCTTAGGAGATAGATTCTATGGCTACACCTTC. This codes for CASSLGDRFYGYTF.

The V and J genes are TRBV5-1 and TRBJ1-1; D is undetermined. Trimming left V 3 bases short and J 6 bases short, with 18 bases between. The CDR3 contains 15 residues. Germline V lookup: CDR1 SGHRS, CDR2 YFSETQ. The CDR3 sequence is CASSSGSLDDPEAFF. CDR3 DNA: TGCGCCAGCAGCTCGGGGTCTCTTGATGACCCTGAAGCTTTCTTT.

The V call is TRBV25-1, the J call TRBJ2-1; tentative D call: TRBD2 (5 bases). V lost 3 bases and J 7 bases, leaving 16 bases between the germline ends. The germline V gene encodes CDR1 MGHDK and CDR2 SYGVNS. The CDR3 runs 15 residues. The CDR3 is CASSDGSSMRNEQFF. Here the CDR3 DNA reads TGTGCCAGCAGTGACGGGTCTAGCATGCGGAATGAGCAGTTCTTC.

This chain joins TRBV20-1 and TRBJ2-7; D may be TRBD1 (5 bases). Germline V gene sequence: CDR1 DFQATT, CDR2 SNEGSKA (reference sequence). The CDR3 contains 11 residues. V shed 1 base and J shed 9 bases, with 10 bases lying between them. In DNA form, the CDR3 reads TGCAGTGCTAGAGGAGACAGTGGGCAGTACTTC. It codes for CSARGDSGQYF.

The chain joins TRBV6-1 to TRBJ1-2, with 8 positions matching TRBD1. Trimming took 6 bases from V and 3 from J; bases not matched to a gene: 9. CDR3 length equals 15 residues. Germline V gives CDR1 MNHNS, CDR2 SASEGT. This CDR3 is CASSDGQGGYYGYTF. CDR3 nucleotides: TGTGCCAGCAGCGACGGACAGGGAGGTTACTATGGCTACACCTTC.

The CDR3 loop is CASSFRNRGLEETQYF. In DNA form, the CDR3 reads TGTGCCAGCAGTTTTAGGAACAGGGGGCTAGAGGAGACCCAGTACTTC. The chain is built from TRBV2 and TRBJ2-5, with 9 bases lining up with TRBD1. This CDR3 region has 16 residues. From germline, CDR1 is SNHLY and CDR2 FYNNEI. Losses at the gene ends were 5 bases for V and 5 bases for J; bases not matched to a gene: 12.

V and J are TRBV30 and TRBJ2-7; the match to TRBD2 covers 10 bases. Losses at the gene ends were 4 bases for V and 5 bases for J; bases not matched to a gene: 5. This CDR3 contains 13 residues. Germline V lookup: CDR1 GTSNPN, CDR2 SVGIG (reference sequence). Here the CDR3 reads CAWICTSGNEQYF. In DNA form, the CDR3 reads TGTGCCTGGATTTGTACTAGCGGGAACGAGCAGTACTTC.

This rearrangement joins TRBV10-2 to TRBJ2-7, with D possibly TRBD1 on 6 matching bases. Trimming took 10 bases from V and 1 from J, leaving 20 bases between them. The CDR3 sequence is 15 residues long. Germline CDR1 WSHSY, CDR2 SAAADI. CDR3 amino acids: CATHDPQGPSYEQYF. CDR3 coding DNA: TGCGCCACCCATGACCCCCAGGGGCCTTCCTACGAGCAGTACTTC.

This clone was picked up a small number of times. The genes are TRBV5-6 and TRBJ2-1; D not resolved. The germline CDR1 and CDR2 sequences are SGHDT and YYEEEE. There are 12 residues in the CDR3. Trimming removed 1 base at V and 9 bases at J, with 8 bases between. This CDR3 reads CASSLFPGEQFF. The CDR3 DNA sequence: TGTGCCAGCAGCTTGTTTCCAGGTGAGCAGTTCTTC. The full variable domain, in which reference TRBV5-6 and TRBJ2-1 provide the parts outside the CDR3, is DAGVTQSPTHLIKTRGQQVTLRCSPKSGHDTVSWYQQALGQGPQFIFQYYEEEERQRGNFPDRFSGHQFPNYSSELNVNALLLGDSALYLCASSLFPGEQFFGPGTRLTVL.

The chain uses TRBV11-2 and TRBJ2-5, with D possibly matching TRBD2 (5 bases). This CDR3 is built from 12 residues. Deletions cut 8 bases from V and 5 bases from J, with 12 bases between. CDR1 and CDR2 from the germline V gene are SGHAT and FQNNGV. The CDR3 here is CASSGSSETQYF. In DNA form, the CDR3 reads TGTGCCAGCTCGGGATCATCCGAGACCCAGTACTTC.

The chain uses TRBV7-8 and TRBJ2-5; TRBD2 agrees at 8 bases. Germline V CDR1 and CDR2: SGHVS, FQNEAQ. There are 17 residues in the CDR3. The V gene end was trimmed by 3 bases and the J gene end by 5 bases; junction bases not matched to a gene: 14. CDR3 sequence: CASSFRRRGEIGETQYF. CDR3 DNA sequence: TGTGCCAGCAGCTTCAGGAGGCGGGGGGAAATTGGGGAGACCCAGTACTTC.

The chain has TRBV25-1 and TRBJ1-2; D is possibly TRBD1 (6 bases). Trimming removed 6 bases at V and 3 bases at J, with 14 bases between. Germline assignment: CDR1 MGHDK and CDR2 SYGVNS. The CDR3 is 14 residues long. CDR3 nucleotides: TGTGCCAGCAGGGGGACATATTATGACTATGGCTACACCTTC. Its translation is CASRGTYYDYGYTF.

The CDR3 reads CASSVEPFHTEAFF. CDR3 nucleotides: TGTGCCAGCAGTGTAGAACCGTTCCACACTGAAGCTTTCTTT. The J gene is TRBJ1-1, the V gene TRBV27; D is ambiguous. Trimming took 5 bases from V and 3 from J, leaving 13 bases between them. Germline-derived CDR1 and CDR2 are MNHEY and SMNVEV (reference sequence). The CDR3 consists of 14 residues.